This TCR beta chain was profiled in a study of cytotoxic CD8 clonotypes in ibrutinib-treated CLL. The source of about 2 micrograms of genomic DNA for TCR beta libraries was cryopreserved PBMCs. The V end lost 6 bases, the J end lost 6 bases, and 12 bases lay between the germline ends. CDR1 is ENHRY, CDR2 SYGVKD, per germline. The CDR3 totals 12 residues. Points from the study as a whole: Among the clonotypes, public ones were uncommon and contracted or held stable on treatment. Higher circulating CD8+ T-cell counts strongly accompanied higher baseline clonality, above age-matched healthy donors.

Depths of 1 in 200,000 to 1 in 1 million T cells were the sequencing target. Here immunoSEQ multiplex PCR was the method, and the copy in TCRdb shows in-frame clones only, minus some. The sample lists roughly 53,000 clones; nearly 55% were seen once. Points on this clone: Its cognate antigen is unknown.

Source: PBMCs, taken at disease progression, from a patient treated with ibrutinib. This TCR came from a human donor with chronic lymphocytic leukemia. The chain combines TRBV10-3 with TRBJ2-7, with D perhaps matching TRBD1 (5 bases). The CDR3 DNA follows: TGTGCCATCAGGGGGCCCAGGCCCGAGCAGTACTTC. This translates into CAIRGPRPEQYF.